Shown below are 9 T cell receptor beta chains from a single sample sequenced in a study of shared clonotypes between healthy human individuals. Sequencing used immunoSEQ multiplex PCR; TCRdb keeps in-frame clones, though not all of them. The sample has under 2.5 million clones; roughly 90% are singletons. Sequencing used naive CD4+ T cells from PBMCs. Subset specified: CD45RA+ positively selected. The origin of the receptors is a young man in good health. Some clones in this sample may be carry-over from other donors' samples.

This clone was seen a few times. This sequence joins TRBV5-4 and TRBJ2-7, with 15 positions matching TRBD2. V lost 4 bases to trimming and J lost 11 bases; unmatched junction nucleotides: 4. Germline V gene sequence: CDR1 SGHNT, CDR2 YYREEE (reference sequence). This CDR3 is built from 13 residues. In nucleotides, the CDR3 is TGTGCCAGCAGCCCGGGACTAGCGGGAGGAAAGTACTTC. Encoded protein: CASSPGLAGGKYF.

The V gene is TRBV9, the J gene TRBJ2-1; the match to TRBD2 covers 7 bases. The CDR3 length is 16 residues. V dropped 3 bases and J dropped 3; count of bases not matched to a gene: 9. CDR1 is SGDLS, CDR2 YYNGEE, per germline. For the CDR3, the DNA is TGTGCCAGCAGCGGAAGCAGCGGGATGGGCTACAATGAGCAGTTCTTC. This encodes CASSGSSGMGYNEQFF.

Of note for this clone: This specimen includes other DNA sequences encoding the same CDR3. This chain connects TRBV7-8 to TRBJ2-7; D is ambiguous. V lost 1 base to trimming and J lost 5 bases, with 3 bases between them. The CDR3 contains 11 residues. CDR1 and CDR2 from the germline V gene are SGHVS and FQNEAQ. DNA of the CDR3: TGTGCCAGCAGCTTAGGGGACGAGCAGTACTTC. Protein: CASSLGDEQYF.

With respect to this clone: Other DNA variants within this sample encode the same CDR3. The chain recombines TRBV7-2 with TRBJ1-3; no firm D call. The CDR3 length is 14 residues. The V and J ends lost 4 bases and 2 bases respectively, with 9 bases between them. Germline V gene data show CDR1 as SGHTA and CDR2 as FQGNSA. This CDR3 is CASSSWTAGNTIYF. In DNA, the CDR3 is TGTGCCAGCAGCTCGTGGACCGCTGGAAACACCATATATTTT.

The chain carries TRBV6-1 and TRBJ2-1, with TRBD2 identical over 8 bases. CDR1 and CDR2 from the germline V gene are MNHNS and SASEGT. V trimming: 6 bases; J trimming: 4 bases; junction bases outside the gene matches: 5. This CDR3 spans 14 amino acids. The CDR3 spells CASRPSGRYNEQFF. CDR3 DNA: TGTGCCAGCAGACCTAGCGGGCGTTACAATGAGCAGTTCTTC.

The gene calls are TRBV10-1 and TRBJ2-1; 8 bases align to TRBD2. The trim removed 3 bases at V and 2 bases at J, leaving 9 bases unmatched. The CDR3 has 17 amino acids. Germline V gene sequence: CDR1 WNHNN, CDR2 SYGVQD (reference sequence). CDR3 amino acids: CASSDDSAGGPYNEQFF. The CDR3 bases are TGCGCCAGCAGTGATGACTCGGCGGGAGGCCCCTACAATGAGCAGTTCTTC.

This chain connects TRBV6-1 to TRBJ1-2; 10 nucleotides line up with TRBD1. Germline CDR1 and CDR2: MNHNS and SASEGT. There are 15 residues in the CDR3. The junction had 10 bases not matched to a gene; V was cut back by 11 bases and J by 1 base. CDR3 DNA sequence: TGTGCCGCGACAGGGGGCTCCTTTTTTAACTATGGCTACACCTTC. Translated, it gives CAATGGSFFNYGYTF.

A note on this clone: At one of its ends the junction is not consistent with the germline gene, which may arise from a read error. This sequence joins TRBV5-6 and TRBJ2-7, with 10 bases matching TRBD1. Per germline, CDR1 SGHDT and CDR2 YYEEEE. This CDR3 is 16 amino acids long. CDR3 DNA sequence: TGTGCCAGCAGGTTGGCCCTCGGGACAGGGGCCTACGAGCAGTACTTC. Translation: CASRLALGTGAYEQYF.

The chain recombines TRBV5-6 with TRBJ2-2; D is unclear. The germline V gene has CDR1 SGHDT and CDR2 YYEEEE. The CDR3 has 14 residues. V gave up 0 bases and J gave up 5 bases, with 8 bases separating them. Here the CDR3 reads CASSLGRRTGELFF. The CDR3 region has the DNA TGTGCCAGCAGCTTGGGAAGGAGAACCGGGGAGCTGTTTTTT.